A single sample gave rise to the 21 T cell receptor beta chains below, sequenced in a study of T cells in localized non-small cell lung cancer. Sequenced by immunoSEQ multiplex PCR; TCRdb stores in-frame clones only, minus some. Counted here are roughly 20,000 clones, around nine tenths occurring once; the ten biggest clones make up 10% to 15%. This specimen consisted of peripheral blood, obtained before any cancer treatment. The receptors here all came from a male donor at least 60 years old with stage I lung adenocarcinoma.

V usage is TRBV11-2 and J usage is TRBJ2-4; 8 bases line up with TRBD1. V shed 5 bases, J shed 6 bases, and the junction held 9 bases outside the gene matches. The CDR3 has 15 amino acids. Germline V CDR1 and CDR2: SGHAT, FQNNGV. CDR3 nucleotides: TGTGCCAGCAGCCCCGGACAGGGAACGAGAAACATTCAGTACTTC. Amino acids: CASSPGQGTRNIQYF.

J is TRBJ2-1 and V is TRBV10-3, with 10 positions matching TRBD2. The CDR3 spans 16 residues. Germline CDR1 ENHRY, CDR2 SYGVKD. The V segment lost 2 bases and the J segment 13 bases; nucleotides outside the gene matches: 14. The CDR3 here is CAISERASGSRERQFF. The CDR3 DNA follows: TGTGCCATCAGTGAGCGGGCTAGCGGGAGTAGAGAACGACAGTTCTTC.

V and J are TRBV27 and TRBJ1-2, with a weak D call TRBD1 (6 bases). The germline V gene encodes CDR1 MNHEY and CDR2 SMNVEV (reference sequence). The V and J ends lost 6 bases and 8 bases respectively, with 19 bases between them. CDR3 length equals 14 residues. The CDR3 nucleotides read TGTGCCAGCAGGGGCAGCGGGGCAGGGGAAGGCTACACCTTC. Protein product: CASRGSGAGEGYTF.

The V gene is TRBV16, the J gene TRBJ2-5, with a tentative D call TRBD1 (7 bases). Per the germline V gene, CDR1 is KGHSY and CDR2 is FQNENV. V lost 0 bases and J 4 bases, leaving 12 bases between the germline ends. The CDR3 has 15 amino acids. The CDR3 here is CASSQSSQGGETQYF. The DNA for the CDR3 is TGTGCCAGCAGCCAATCGTCCCAGGGGGGAGAGACCCAGTACTTC.

The rearrangement joins TRBV9 to TRBJ2-3, with a weak D call TRBD2 (6 bases). Germline CDR1 and CDR2: SGDLS and YYNGEE. The CDR3 extends over 16 amino acids. V gave up 0 bases and J gave up 2 bases, with 13 bases separating them. DNA of the CDR3: TGTGCCAGCAGCGTAGTCGGAGGGGCCCTCACAGATACGCAGTATTTT. It yields the protein CASSVVGGALTDTQYF. The complete variable domain, with remaining parts taken from reference TRBV9 and TRBJ2-3, reads DSGVTQTPKHLITATGQRVTLRCSPRSGDLSVYWYQQSLDQGLQFLIQYYNGEERAKGNILERFSAQQFPDLHSELNLSSLELGDSALYFCASSVVGGALTDTQYFGPGTRLTVL.

V is TRBV6-5 and J is TRBJ2-3; D is uncertain. The V end lost 8 bases, the J end lost 1 base, and 4 bases lay between the germline ends. The CDR3 loop spans 11 amino acids. The germline V gene encodes CDR1 MNHEY and CDR2 SVGAGI. The chain's CDR3 is CASGGTDTQYF. CDR3 DNA sequence: TGTGCCAGCGGGGGCACAGATACGCAGTATTTT.

The V gene is TRBV5-4, the J gene TRBJ2-3; D call uncertain. The CDR3 runs to 13 residues. V was trimmed by 1 base and J by 5 bases, leaving 8 bases between them. Germline assignment: CDR1 SGHNT and CDR2 YYREEE (reference sequence). This chain's CDR3 is CASSLTELDTQYF. DNA for the CDR3: TGTGCCAGCAGCTTGACCGAATTAGATACGCAGTATTTT. Looking up the rest from reference TRBV5-4 and TRBJ2-3 gives the full variable domain: ETGVTQSPTHLIKTRGQQVTLRCSSQSGHNTVSWYQQALGQGPQFIFQYYREEENGRGNFPPRFSGLQFPNYSSELNVNALELDDSALYLCASSLTELDTQYFGPGTRLTVL.

The V call is TRBV9, the J call TRBJ1-3, with D possibly matching TRBD1 (6 bases). Germline V gene data show CDR1 as SGDLS and CDR2 as YYNGEE. The CDR3 is made up of 18 amino acids. The V gene lost 2 bases and the J gene lost 1 base, with 19 bases spanning the gap. CDR3 amino acids: CASSVGGAEFYSGNTIYF. The CDR3 DNA reads TGTGCCAGCAGCGTGGGGGGCGCTGAGTTTTATTCTGGAAACACCATATATTTT.

The chain carries TRBV18 and TRBJ1-2; 10 positions agree with TRBD1. After removal of 6 bases from V and 2 bases from J, the junction contained 9 bases not matched to a gene. The CDR3 sequence is 16 residues long. Germline V gene sequence: CDR1 KGHSH, CDR2 LQKENI. The CDR3 DNA reads TGTGCCAGCTCTCCCGGGACAGGGGACCTGAACTATGGCTACACCTTC. This codes for CASSPGTGDLNYGYTF.

The chain employs TRBV19 and TRBJ2-5; 8 bases are shared with TRBD1. The V segment lost 5 bases and the J segment 0 bases; nucleotides outside the gene matches: 2. Looked up from germline, CDR1 is LNHDA and CDR2 is SQIVND (reference sequence). The CDR3 consists of 14 residues. CDR3 region: CASSWTGNQETQYF. The DNA for the CDR3 is TGTGCCAGTAGTTGGACAGGGAACCAAGAGACCCAGTACTTC.

This clone was observed a single time. The chain recombines TRBV4-2 with TRBJ1-2; 9 bases are a match to TRBD1. The germline gives CDR1 LGHNA, CDR2 YNFKEQ. This CDR3 comprises 15 residues. Trimming cost V 4 bases and J 7 bases; bases outside gene matches: 10. CDR3 loop: CASSLQGAEVIGYTF. The CDR3 region has the DNA TGTGCCAGCAGCCTACAGGGGGCGGAGGTAATTGGCTACACCTTC.

This chain joins TRBV7-9 and TRBJ2-1; either TRBD1 or TRBD2 may supply D (5 bases each). The CDR3 loop spans 13 amino acids. Germline CDR1 SEHNR, CDR2 FQNEAQ (reference sequence). V was clipped by 4 bases and J by 7 bases, with 11 bases between them. The chain's CDR3 is CASSSGTGNEQFF. CDR3 sequence (DNA): TGTGCCAGCAGCTCTGGGACGGGAAATGAGCAGTTCTTC. The full variable domain, rest sourced from reference TRBV7-9 and TRBJ2-1, is DTGVSQNPRHKITKRGQNVTFRCDPISEHNRLYWYRQTLGQGPEFLTYFQNEAQLEKSRLLSDRFSAERPKGSFSTLEIQRTEQGDSAMYLCASSSGTGNEQFFGPGTRLTVL.

The chain carries TRBV6-5 and TRBJ2-7, with 12 nucleotides matching TRBD1. This CDR3 has 14 residues. CDR1 and CDR2 from the germline V gene are MNHEY and SVGAGI. V trimming: 6 bases; J trimming: 5 bases; junction bases outside the gene matches: 5. The CDR3 reads CASSRDRGLNEQYF. CDR3 nucleotides: TGTGCCAGCAGCAGGGACAGGGGGCTGAACGAGCAGTACTTC.

V usage is TRBV6-6 and J usage is TRBJ1-3; 8 nucleotides align to TRBD1. The CDR3 has 16 residues. V lost 2 bases to trimming and J lost 0 bases; unmatched junction nucleotides: 3. The germline gives CDR1 MNHNY, CDR2 SVGAGI (reference sequence). The CDR3 DNA follows: TGTGCCAGCAGTTACGGGACAGGAGACTCTGGAAACACCATATATTTT. Translated, it gives CASSYGTGDSGNTIYF.

This clone was seen a few times. The V call is TRBV19, the J call TRBJ2-1; TRBD1 matches 9 bases. The CDR3 covers 17 residues. V lost 5 bases to trimming and J lost 0 bases; unmatched junction nucleotides: 8. Germline CDR1 LNHDA, CDR2 SQIVND (reference sequence). CDR3 sequence reads: CASSSNRGPSSYNEQFF. Written as DNA, the CDR3 is TGTGCCAGTAGTTCAAACAGGGGGCCTAGCTCCTACAATGAGCAGTTCTTC.

The chain uses TRBV2 and TRBJ1-1; D ambiguous. Looked up from germline, CDR1 is SNHLY and CDR2 is FYNNEI. V lost 1 base and J 4 bases, leaving 16 bases between the germline ends. This CDR3 region has 16 residues. CDR3 bases: TGTGCCAGCAGTGAAGGATCCCCCTGGCTTCTCACTGAAGCTTTCTTT. It yields the protein CASSEGSPWLLTEAFF. The full variable domain, with the rest looked up from reference TRBV2 and TRBJ1-1, is EPEVTQTPSHQVTQMGQEVILRCVPISNHLYFYWYRQILGQKVEFLVSFYNNEISEKSEIFDDQFSVERPDGSNFTLKIRSTKLEDSAMYFCASSEGSPWLLTEAFFGQGTRLTVV.

The CDR3 DNA is TGTGCCAGCAGAGTTAGCGGGGCCTCCTACAATGAGCAGTTCTTC. Translation gives CASRVSGASYNEQFF. V gene TRBV11-2 combines with J gene TRBJ2-1, with TRBD2 identical over 8 bases. CDR3 length: 15 amino acids. The V gene end was trimmed by 6 bases and the J gene end by 0 bases; junction bases not matched to a gene: 4. Germline V gene sequence: CDR1 SGHAT, CDR2 FQNNGV.

The chain links TRBV7-6 to TRBJ2-3, with D possibly called TRBD1 or TRBD2 (5 bases each). CDR3 length equals 14 residues. Trimming pared 2 bases from V and 6 bases from J, leaving 12 bases between. Germline CDR1 is SGHVS and CDR2 is FNYEAQ. CDR3 in amino acids: CASSLIGASDTQYF. The CDR3, as DNA: TGTGCCAGCAGCTTAATCGGGGCCTCGGATACGCAGTATTTT.

This chain connects TRBV6-5 to TRBJ2-1; D is ambiguous. Trimming stripped 0 bases from V and 5 bases from J, with 5 bases between. The CDR3 sequence is 13 residues long. Per the germline V gene, CDR1 is MNHEY and CDR2 is SVGAGI. CDR3 in amino acids: CASSYSGNNEQFF. CDR3 nucleotide sequence: TGTGCCAGCAGTTACTCAGGGAACAATGAGCAGTTCTTC.

The J gene is TRBJ1-4, the V gene TRBV4-2, with D perhaps TRBD1 (5 bases). Germline CDR1 and CDR2: LGHNA and YNFKEQ. The CDR3 extends over 14 amino acids. V lost 4 bases, J lost 3 bases, and 9 bases lay in between. The chain's CDR3 is CASSPSRANEKLFF. The DNA for the CDR3 is TGTGCCAGCAGCCCTTCCAGGGCTAATGAAAAACTGTTTTTT.

This rearrangement joins TRBV28 to TRBJ2-7, with 7 bases matching TRBD2. This CDR3 spans 14 amino acids. The trim removed 6 bases at V and 3 bases at J, leaving 8 bases unmatched. Germline V lookup: CDR1 MDHEN, CDR2 SYDVKM. The CDR3 sequence is CASRASGEIYEQYF. CDR3 coding DNA: TGTGCCAGCAGGGCCAGCGGGGAAATCTACGAGCAGTACTTC.